The entry that follows covers one T cell receptor beta chain sequence. This sample was taken from a study of cytomegalovirus exposure and HLA in healthy donors. The PCR employed 60 Vbeta primers together with 13 Jbeta primers. Assay used: immunoSEQ multiplex PCR; TCRdb lists only in-frame clones, some missing. The sample holds about 88,000 clones, approximately 90% seen once. CDR1 and CDR2 (germline): MDHEN, SYDVKM. V was pared by 6 bases and J by 6 bases, with 17 bases between. This CDR3 is 14 amino acids long. The chain recombines TRBV28 with TRBJ1-2, with D possibly matching TRBD1 (5 bases). Source material: PBMCs. The TCR sequence derives from a young man in good health and CMV-seronegative. The CDR3 bases are TGTGCCAGCAGACCTCAGGGCTTGAGCCATGGCTACACCTTC. Translation: CASRPQGLSHGYTF.